This T cell receptor beta chain is from a study of blood T cells in healthy people across ages. Whole-study results and caveats: Unknown CMV status may confound age-related changes in expanded clones. Older individuals had lower TCR beta diversity per million T cells (the decline was roughly linear).

This clonotype was seen only a few times. What it recognizes is unknown. Combining a sample-barcoded 5' primer with a J-beta primer mix, a second PCR ran for about 7 to 11 cycles. MiXCR, run by TCRdb on the 5' RACE reads, gives a single entry per CDR3 protein. The sample lists 1.5 million to 2 million distinct CDR3 sequences; approximately 28% were seen once. The clonotype comes from a woman aged 30 to 39 in good health. Material for sequencing was blood.

CDR3 bases: TGTGCCAGCAGCTTACGGCTAGTTAAGGATGAGCAGTTCTTC. Amino acid sequence: CASSLRLVKDEQFF. The V gene is TRBV7-2, the J gene TRBJ2-1, with D unresolved. The CDR3 extends over 14 amino acids. Germline V gene sequence: CDR1 SGHTA, CDR2 FQGNSA. V lost 2 bases and J 8 bases, leaving 13 bases between the germline ends.